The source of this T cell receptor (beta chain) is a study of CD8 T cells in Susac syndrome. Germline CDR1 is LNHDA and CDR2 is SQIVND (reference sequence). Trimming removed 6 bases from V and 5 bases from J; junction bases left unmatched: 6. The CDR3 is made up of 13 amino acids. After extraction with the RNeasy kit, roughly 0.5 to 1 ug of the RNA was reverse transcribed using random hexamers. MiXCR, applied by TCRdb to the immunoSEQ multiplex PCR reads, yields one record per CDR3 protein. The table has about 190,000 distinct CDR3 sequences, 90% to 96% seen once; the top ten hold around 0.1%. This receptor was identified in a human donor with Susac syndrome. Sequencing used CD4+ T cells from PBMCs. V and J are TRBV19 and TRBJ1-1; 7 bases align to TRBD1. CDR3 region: CASSVTGATEAFF. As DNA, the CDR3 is TGTGCCAGTAGCGTTACAGGGGCTACTGAAGCTTTCTTT.